Listed below are T cell receptor beta chains from one sample, sequenced in a study of glioma-infiltrating T cells after dendritic cell vaccination. Sequenced by immunoSEQ multiplex PCR; TCRdb stores in-frame clones only, minus some. The table includes under 100,000 clones, about 85% detected once. The specimen comprised blood, sampled before dendritic cell vaccination. The receptor set was obtained from a human donor with glioblastoma. Each CDR3 is given with its conserved first and last residue. The D gene is left open where the match is weak. Size values are once, few and many counts, or a class for expanded clones, and some rows have none.

TRBV11-2	.	TRBJ1-1	once	CASSFGRREAFF	TGTGCCAGCAGCTTTGGACGGAGGGAGGCTTTCTTT
TRBV27	TRBD2	TRBJ2-3	once	CASRLAGSDTQYF	TGTGCCAGCAGATTAGCGGGCTCAGATACGCAGTATTTT
TRBV4-2	.	TRBJ1-2	.	CASSQDILNYGYTF	TGTGCCAGCAGCCAAGATATACTTAACTATGGCTACACCTTC
TRBV5-1	.	TRBJ1-2	.	CASKQGDGVYGYTF	TGCGCCAGCAAACAGGGAGACGGTGTCTATGGCTACACCTTC
TRBV27	.	TRBJ1-2	.	CASGRGGSLYGYTF	TGTGCCAGTGGAAGGGGCGGCAGCCTCTATGGCTACACCTTC
TRBV9	TRBD2	TRBJ2-5	.	CASSGAGEETQYF	TGTGCCAGCAGCGGAGCGGGAGAGGAGACCCAGTACTTC
TRBV6-5	.	TRBJ2-1	.	CASSYTVDSNEQFF	TGTGCCAGCAGTTACACCGTTGACAGCAATGAGCAGTTCTTC
TRBV6-1	TRBD1	TRBJ1-1	.	CASITTGETEAFF	TGTGCCAGCATTACCACAGGGGAGACTGAAGCTTTCTTT
TRBV5-4	.	TRBJ2-3	.	CASSSRDNTDTQYF	TGTGCCAGCAGCTCCCGGGACAACACAGATACGCAGTATTTT
TRBV27	.	TRBJ1-5	once	CASSLYGVGQPQHF	TGTGCCAGCAGTTTATACGGGGTAGGGCAGCCCCAGCATTTT
TRBV11-2	.	TRBJ1-2	.	CASSPWALYGYTF	TGTGCCAGCAGCCCCTGGGCCCTTTATGGCTACACCTTC
TRBV10-3	.	TRBJ2-2	.	CAISPGRGSYTGELFF	TGTGCCATCAGTCCTGGCCGGGGGAGCTACACCGGGGAGCTGTTTTTT
TRBV11-3	TRBD1	TRBJ2-3	.	CASSMRTGAYNTQYF	TGTGCCAGCAGCATGCGCACAGGGGCCTATAACACGCAGTATTTT
TRBV18	.	TRBJ2-2	.	CASSPPGQNTGELFF	TGTGCCAGCTCACCACCGGGACAGAACACCGGGGAGCTGTTTTTT
TRBV2	.	TRBJ1-2	once	CASSEDRVGYTF	TGTGCCAGCAGCGAAGACCGGGTTGGCTACACCTTC
TRBV12-5	TRBD1	TRBJ2-7	few	CASGFDRGYEQYF	TGTGCTAGTGGTTTCGACAGGGGCTACGAGCAGTACTTC
TRBV5-1	TRBD1	TRBJ1-4	.	CASSPTQGVNEKLFF	TGCGCCAGCAGCCCCACCCAGGGGGTTAATGAAAAACTGTTTTTT
TRBV9	.	TRBJ1-1	.	CASSTIGMNTEAFF	TGTGCCAGCAGCACAATCGGGATGAACACTGAAGCTTTCTTT
TRBV4-1	.	TRBJ2-1	.	CASSQGDTEPYNEQFF	TGCGCCAGCAGCCAAGGGGACACTGAACCTTACAATGAGCAGTTCTTC
TRBV4-2	.	TRBJ2-3	.	CASSQDLGGTQYF	TGTGCCAGCAGCCAAGATTTGGGAGGTACGCAGTATTTT
TRBV6-1	.	TRBJ1-6	.	CASSEVTLPGYNSPLHF	TGTGCCAGCAGTGAAGTGACCCTCCCAGGTTATAATTCACCCCTCCACTTT
TRBV27	.	TRBJ2-2	.	CASKFDLDDTGELFF	TGTGCCAGCAAATTTGATCTAGACGACACCGGGGAGCTGTTTTTT
TRBV27	.	TRBJ1-1	.	CASSLGPGWGEAFF	TGTGCCAGCAGTTTAGGGCCAGGGTGGGGTGAAGCTTTCTTT
TRBV19	.	TRBJ1-1	few	CASSIKGDTEAFF	TGTGCCAGTAGTATTAAGGGGGACACTGAAGCTTTCTTT
TRBV6-5	TRBD1	TRBJ1-2	.	CASSLAGTGWYGYTF	TGTGCCAGCAGTTTGGCCGGGACAGGGTGGTATGGCTACACCTTC
TRBV5-1	.	TRBJ2-5	.	CASSLTGLYQETQYF	TGCGCCAGCAGCTTGACGGGGTTGTACCAAGAGACCCAGTACTTC
TRBV10-1	.	TRBJ1-1	.	CASSAGVETEAFF	TGCGCCAGCAGCGCAGGGGTCGAGACTGAAGCTTTCTTT
TRBV6-1	.	TRBJ2-7	.	CASSEQAWGSYEQYF	TGTGCCAGCAGTGAACAGGCATGGGGCAGCTACGAGCAGTACTTC
TRBV7-8	.	TRBJ2-3	.	CASSLAGDSDTQYF	TGTGCCAGCAGCTTAGCCGGGGACTCAGATACGCAGTATTTT
TRBV5-4	TRBD1	TRBJ1-3	.	CASSLQGQGGNTIYF	TGTGCCAGCAGCCTCCAGGGACAGGGGGGAAACACCATATATTTT
TRBV14	.	TRBJ1-3	.	CASSLTGSGNTIYF	TGTGCCAGCAGCCTCACAGGGTCCGGAAACACCATATATTTT
TRBV14	TRBD1	TRBJ1-6	.	CASSQGQGGYSPLHF	TGTGCCAGCAGCCAAGGACAGGGGGGTTATTCACCCCTCCACTTT
TRBV7-6	.	TRBJ2-1	.	CASSLIVWEQFF	TGTGCCAGCAGCTTGATAGTCTGGGAGCAGTTCTTC
TRBV7-9	.	TRBJ1-3	.	CASSFTGNTIYF	TGTGCCAGCAGCTTTACAGGAAACACCATATATTTT
TRBV6-1	.	TRBJ2-3	.	CASRGLVTDTRYF	TGTGCCAGCAGGGGGCTGGTCACAGATACGCGGTATTTT
TRBV6-5	TRBD1	TRBJ1-2	.	CASSYSGTGDYGYTF	TGTGCCAGCAGTTACTCCGGGACAGGGGACTATGGCTACACCTTC
TRBV2	.	TRBJ1-6	.	CASSEGQGWNSPLHF	TGTGCCAGCAGTGAAGGGCAGGGTTGGAATTCACCCCTCCACTTT
TRBV5-4	.	TRBJ1-5	.	CASSLDGRGNQPQHF	TGTGCCAGCAGCTTGGACGGGAGGGGCAATCAGCCCCAGCATTTT
TRBV10-3	.	TRBJ2-3	.	CAIVGSRGDTQYF	TGTGCCATCGTTGGCAGCAGAGGAGATACGCAGTATTTT
TRBV2	TRBD1	TRBJ1-5	.	CASRKGQGSNQPQHF	TGTGCCAGCAGGAAGGGACAGGGGAGCAATCAGCCCCAGCATTTT
TRBV6-5	.	TRBJ1-2	.	CASSNPNNYGYTF	TGTGCCAGCAGCAATCCCAATAACTATGGCTACACCTTC
TRBV19	.	TRBJ2-6	few	CASSTGVGANVLTF	TGTGCCAGTAGTACAGGGGTCGGGGCCAACGTCCTGACTTTC
TRBV5-1	TRBD2	TRBJ2-3	.	CASSPQGLAGAGVDTQYF	TGCGCCAGCAGCCCCCAGGGACTAGCGGGGGCGGGGGTAGATACGCAGTATTTT
TRBV7-9	.	TRBJ1-4	.	CASSLALAPTNEKLFF	TGTGCCAGCAGCTTAGCTTTGGCTCCAACTAATGAAAAACTGTTTTTT
TRBV28	TRBD1	TRBJ1-2	few	CASSGQYYGYTF	TGTGCCAGCTCGGGACAGTACTATGGCTACACCTTC
TRBV6-1	TRBD1	TRBJ1-6	.	CASSVGTGVSYNSPLHF	TGTGCCAGCAGTGTAGGGACAGGGGTATCCTATAATTCACCCCTCCACTTT
TRBV4-1	TRBD2	TRBJ2-1	.	CASSPPRLAGANNEQFF	TGCGCCAGCAGCCCTCCTCGACTAGCGGGGGCGAACAATGAGCAGTTCTTC
TRBV5-6	TRBD1	TRBJ1-5	few	CASSLVDREDQPQHF	TGTGCCAGCAGCTTGGTTGACAGGGAGGATCAGCCCCAGCATTTT
TRBV6-1	.	TRBJ2-7	.	CASRQGAAYEQYF	TGTGCCAGCAGGCAAGGGGCCGCCTACGAGCAGTACTTC
TRBV6-5	.	TRBJ1-6	few	CASQRREFDSPLHF	TGTGCCAGCCAAAGGAGGGAGTTTGATTCACCCCTCCACTTT
TRBV10-3	TRBD2	TRBJ2-5	.	CAISGSGGPRETQYF	TGTGCCATCAGTGGTAGCGGGGGGCCCAGGGAGACCCAGTACTTC
TRBV10-3	.	TRBJ2-7	.	CAIGSGNSYEQYF	TGTGCCATTGGCTCAGGGAACTCCTACGAGCAGTACTTC
TRBV5-1	TRBD1	TRBJ2-7	few	CASSPQTGHAYEQYF	TGCGCCAGCAGCCCCCAGACAGGGCATGCCTACGAGCAGTACTTC
TRBV7-3	TRBD1	TRBJ2-2	once	CASSPPGTGGTGELFF	TGTGCCAGCAGCCCTCCCGGGACAGGGGGCACCGGGGAGCTGTTTTTT
TRBV19	TRBD2	TRBJ2-2	.	CASSPQLAGVAGELFF	TGTGCCAGTAGTCCTCAACTAGCGGGAGTGGCCGGGGAGCTGTTTTTT